The 4 T cell receptor beta chains given below trace back to one sample, sequenced in a study of blood T cell repertoires in COVID-19 (TCRdb year 2020). The library was produced with the immunoSEQ multiplex PCR assay. TCRdb took this table from immuneACCESS and kept in-frame rearrangements with V and J called. Such tables lack part of the clones; where checked against another copy, unresolved V genes explain under half of the gap, and the rest is unexplained. The sample table shows roughly 260,000 clones, and roughly 84% are seen once. The ten largest clones add up to less than 4% of the sample. The specimen was peripheral blood. These receptors were obtained from a woman aged 18-30 years with acute or convalescent COVID-19.

The rearrangement links TRBV14 to TRBJ2-1; tentatively, D is TRBD2 (5 bases). The CDR3 is made up of 15 amino acids. V shed 1 base and J shed 6 bases, with 13 bases lying between them. Germline V gene lookup returns CDR1 SGHDN and CDR2 FVKESK. CDR3 residues: CASSQVGLAGNEQFF. CDR3 bases: TGTGCCAGCAGCCAAGTAGGGCTAGCAGGCAATGAGCAGTTCTTC.

The chain couples TRBV30 to TRBJ2-7; no firm D call. The V end lost 0 bases, the J end lost 3 bases, and 3 bases lay between the germline ends. The CDR3 contains 11 residues. CDR1 is GTSNPN and CDR2 is SVGIG in the germline V gene (reference sequence). DNA for the CDR3: TGTGCCTGGAGTGTACACTACGAGCAGTACTTC. This translates into CAWSVHYEQYF.

The rearrangement uses TRBV7-9 and TRBJ2-2; the match to TRBD2 covers 8 bases. Germline CDR1 and CDR2: SEHNR and FQNEAQ (reference sequence). Trimming at V came to 5 bases and at J to 1 base, leaving 3 bases not matched to a gene. The CDR3 runs 15 residues. CDR3 nucleotide sequence: TGTGCCAGCAGCGCGACTAGCGAGAACACCGGGGAGCTGTTTTTT. Its protein is CASSATSENTGELFF.

This chain joins TRBV27 and TRBJ2-7; TRBD2 aligns across 11 bases. V lost 5 bases and J lost 3; bases outside the gene matches: 6. This CDR3 spans 15 amino acids. From germline, CDR1 is MNHEY and CDR2 SMNVEV (reference sequence). The CDR3 sequence: CASSPRLAGRYEQYF. CDR3 coding DNA: TGTGCCAGCAGTCCAAGACTAGCGGGACGCTACGAGCAGTACTTC.